These T cell receptor beta chains were read from a single sample in a study of T cell repertoires in cytomegalovirus infection. TCRdb itself ran the reads through MiXCR, one entry per CDR3 protein. Of fewer than 700,000 distinct CDR3 sequences in the sample, approximately 24% are singletons; the top ten hold roughly 8%. Sequenced: CD8+ T cells from PBMCs. Receptor source: a human donor in good health (CMV status not recorded). Some clones in this sample may be carry-over from other donors' samples. Both conserved end residues are part of each CDR3. Each record gives: clone size, J gene, D gene, V gene, CDR3 protein, CDR3 DNA. A D gene is named only where the DNA matches it firmly. Rows may omit the clone size; those that give it use once, few, many or a size class.

size: NA
J: TRBJ2-1
D: NA
V: TRBV11-1
CDR3: CASSPVDKHNEQFF
DNA: TGTGCCAGCAGCCCGGTCGATAAACACAATGAGCAGTTCTTC

size: many
J: TRBJ1-1
D: NA
V: TRBV7-2
CDR3: CASSPPQTFPEAFF
DNA: TGTGCCAGCAGCCCTCCCCAGACATTCCCTGAAGCTTTCTTT

size: few
J: TRBJ1-2
D: NA
V: TRBV20-1
CDR3: CSARANRDGESYGYTF
DNA: TGCAGTGCTAGAGCAAACAGGGACGGTGAAAGCTATGGCTACACCTTC

size: NA
J: TRBJ2-3
D: NA
V: TRBV5-1
CDR3: CASSSTDRTDTQYF
DNA: TGCGCCAGCAGCTCGACGGACAGAACAGATACGCAGTATTTT

size: few
J: TRBJ1-1
D: NA
V: TRBV6-6
CDR3: CASSYTGHDTEAFF
DNA: TGTGCCAGCAGTTACACGGGGCACGACACTGAAGCTTTCTTT

size: few
J: TRBJ2-3
D: TRBD1
V: TRBV5-6
CDR3: CASSPGTGDLYTQYF
DNA: TGTGCCAGCAGCCCCGGGACAGGGGATTTGTATACGCAGTATTTT

size: NA
J: TRBJ1-1
D: NA
V: TRBV20-1
CDR3: CSAEPGVGVGTEAFF
DNA: TGCAGTGCTGAGCCAGGGGTGGGGGTTGGCACTGAAGCTTTCTTT

size: few
J: TRBJ1-1
D: TRBD1
V: TRBV4-1
CDR3: CASRGRQGPSTSEAFF
DNA: TGCGCCAGCAGGGGACGACAGGGACCCTCTACGAGTGAAGCTTTCTTT

size: NA
J: TRBJ1-1
D: NA
V: TRBV29-1
CDR3: CSATGHVNTEAFF
DNA: TGCAGCGCTACGGGACACGTGAACACTGAAGCTTTCTTT

size: NA
J: TRBJ2-3
D: TRBD1
V: TRBV28
CDR3: CASSSRTGSTDTQYF
DNA: TGTGCCAGCAGTTCTCGGACAGGGAGCACAGATACGCAGTATTTT

size: many
J: TRBJ2-3
D: NA
V: TRBV7-9
CDR3: CASSPPQGPDTDTQYF
DNA: TGTGCCAGCAGCCCCCCACAGGGCCCCGATACAGATACGCAGTATTTT

size: few
J: TRBJ2-1
D: TRBD1
V: TRBV2
CDR3: CASRDRGTTYNEQFF
DNA: TGTGCCAGCAGGGACAGGGGTACAACCTACAATGAGCAGTTCTTC

size: NA
J: TRBJ1-2
D: NA
V: TRBV28
CDR3: CASSKQKYYGYTF
DNA: TGTGCCAGCAGTAAACAGAAATACTATGGCTACACCTTC

size: NA
J: TRBJ2-7
D: TRBD1
V: TRBV12-3/TRBV12-4
CDR3: CASSHGTGTYEQYF
DNA: TGTGCCAGCAGCCATGGGACAGGGACTTACGAGCAGTACTTC

size: NA
J: TRBJ2-1
D: TRBD1
V: TRBV20-1
CDR3: CSARGDRKGNEQFF
DNA: TGCAGTGCTAGAGGGGACAGGAAGGGCAATGAGCAGTTCTTC

size: many
J: TRBJ2-1
D: NA
V: TRBV7-8
CDR3: CASSRTRTSIYEQFF
DNA: TGTGCCAGCAGCCGGACTCGCACCTCTATTTATGAGCAGTTCTTC

size: many
J: TRBJ2-4
D: NA
V: TRBV6-6
CDR3: CASSYSLGQSSSSKNIQYF
DNA: TGTGCCAGCAGTTACTCCCTGGGCCAGTCTTCGAGTTCAAAAAACATTCAGTACTTC

size: NA
J: TRBJ1-2
D: NA
V: TRBV29-1
CDR3: CSVEDKHGYTF
DNA: TGCAGCGTTGAAGATAAACATGGCTACACCTTC

size: NA
J: TRBJ2-1
D: TRBD2
V: TRBV28
CDR3: CASIPRGRNEQFF
DNA: TGTGCCAGCATTCCGCGGGGGAGAAATGAGCAGTTCTTC

size: NA
J: TRBJ2-1
D: NA
V: TRBV7-9
CDR3: CASSQLDRGYNEQFF
DNA: TGTGCCAGCAGCCAGCTAGATAGAGGATACAATGAGCAGTTCTTC

size: many
J: TRBJ1-1
D: NA
V: TRBV19
CDR3: CASTGPWGTEAFF
DNA: TGTGCCAGCACGGGACCTTGGGGCACTGAAGCTTTCTTT

size: NA
J: TRBJ2-3
D: TRBD1
V: TRBV6-1
CDR3: CASSLQGLSTDTQYF
DNA: TGTGCCAGCAGTCTACAGGGGCTCAGCACAGATACGCAGTATTTT

size: many
J: TRBJ2-1
D: TRBD1
V: TRBV10-3
CDR3: CAISETDRGPALGNEQFF
DNA: TGTGCCATCAGTGAGACCGACAGGGGCCCTGCCCTGGGTAATGAGCAGTTCTTC

size: few
J: TRBJ2-5
D: TRBD1
V: TRBV12-3/TRBV12-4
CDR3: CASSPGQGTLKTQYF
DNA: TGTGCCAGCAGTCCCGGACAGGGGACACTGAAGACCCAGTACTTC

size: NA
J: TRBJ2-3
D: NA
V: TRBV2
CDR3: CASRDSSSTDTQYF
DNA: TGTGCCAGCCGCGACAGTAGCAGCACAGATACGCAGTATTTT

size: NA
J: TRBJ2-2
D: NA
V: TRBV5-1
CDR3: CASSLVSATGELFF
DNA: TGCGCCAGCAGCTTGGTCTCGGCCACCGGGGAGCTGTTTTTT

size: NA
J: TRBJ1-1
D: NA
V: TRBV2
CDR3: CASIERGTAFF
DNA: TGTGCCAGCATCGAGCGGGGGACAGCTTTCTTT

size: NA
J: TRBJ1-2
D: NA
V: TRBV14
CDR3: CASSQDSGIYGYTF
DNA: TGTGCCAGCAGCCAGGACAGCGGAATCTATGGCTACACCTTC

size: few
J: TRBJ2-2
D: NA
V: TRBV7-8
CDR3: CASSPHDRSAWTGELFF
DNA: TGTGCCAGCAGCCCCCACGACAGGTCAGCGTGGACCGGGGAGCTGTTTTTT

size: NA
J: TRBJ2-2
D: TRBD2
V: TRBV7-8
CDR3: CASSSRRGDLTTGELFF
DNA: TGTGCCAGCAGCTCCCGGCGGGGGGACCTCACCACCGGGGAGCTGTTTTTT

size: NA
J: TRBJ2-1
D: TRBD2
V: TRBV27
CDR3: CASRPGGAGPRNEQFF
DNA: TGTGCCAGCAGGCCGGGGGGAGCGGGGCCCCGTAATGAGCAGTTCTTC

size: few
J: TRBJ2-5
D: TRBD1
V: TRBV20-1
CDR3: CSASATGVGETQYF
DNA: TGCAGTGCTAGTGCAACAGGGGTTGGGGAGACCCAGTACTTC

size: NA
J: TRBJ1-6
D: NA
V: TRBV7-2
CDR3: CANSLRHGRESSPLHF
DNA: TGTGCCAACAGCTTAAGGCACGGCAGGGAGTCTTCACCCCTCCACTTT

size: few
J: TRBJ2-1
D: TRBD2
V: TRBV9
CDR3: CASSVGELAGAYNEQFF
DNA: TGTGCCAGCAGCGTAGGGGAACTAGCGGGGGCCTACAATGAGCAGTTCTTC

size: many
J: TRBJ1-1
D: TRBD1
V: TRBV28
CDR3: CASRGPDRGLEAFF
DNA: TGTGCCAGCAGGGGCCCGGACAGGGGCCTTGAAGCTTTCTTT

size: many
J: TRBJ2-3
D: NA
V: TRBV7-8
CDR3: CASSLRTVYSTDTQYF
DNA: TGTGCCAGCAGCCTCCGGACAGTTTATAGCACAGATACGCAGTATTTT

size: NA
J: TRBJ2-1
D: NA
V: TRBV20-1
CDR3: CSARDRGGLSYNEQFF
DNA: TGCAGTGCTAGAGATCGCGGCGGGCTATCCTACAATGAGCAGTTCTTC

size: many
J: TRBJ2-5
D: NA
V: TRBV6-4
CDR3: CASSGLQGRGETQYF
DNA: TGTGCCAGCAGTGGCCTACAGGGGCGGGGAGAGACCCAGTACTTC

size: NA
J: TRBJ2-1
D: TRBD1
V: TRBV29-1
CDR3: CSALDRIYNEQFF
DNA: TGCAGCGCCTTGGACAGGATCTACAATGAGCAGTTCTTC

size: many
J: TRBJ2-5
D: TRBD1
V: TRBV7-9
CDR3: CASSLRGQGGETQYF
DNA: TGTGCCAGCAGCCTTCGGGGACAGGGAGGAGAGACCCAGTACTTC